A single sample gave rise to the 26 T cell receptor beta chains below, sequenced in a study of long-term antiretroviral therapy in people with HIV. The authors ran the immunoSEQ assay, v3.0, at survey level. TCRdb keeps only in-frame clones here, not all; method: immunoSEQ multiplex PCR. This table holds some 30,000 clones, roughly 97% found once. Here the sequenced sample was unsorted PBMCs, taken 7.6 years after starting antiretroviral therapy. Receptor source: a man aged 25 to 40 with HIV.

The chain employs TRBV19 and TRBJ1-5; 7 bases map to TRBD1. CDR3 length: 14 amino acids. Trimming at V came to 4 bases and at J to 4 bases, leaving 4 bases not matched to a gene. In germline, CDR1 is LNHDA, CDR2 SQIVND (reference sequence). The CDR3, as DNA: TGTGCCAGTAGTAGGGGACAGAATAATCAGCCCCAGCATTTT. This codes for CASSRGQNNQPQHF.

The V gene is TRBV19, the J gene TRBJ1-4; D not certain. V lost 6 bases to trimming and J lost 8 bases, with 7 bases between them. CDR1 and CDR2 (germline): LNHDA, SQIVND (reference sequence). This CDR3 contains 11 residues. The CDR3 is CASRGEEKLFF. As DNA, the CDR3 is TGTGCCAGTAGGGGCGAAGAAAAACTGTTTTTT.

This rearrangement joins TRBV4-1 to TRBJ2-1, with unresolved D. The CDR3 spans 15 residues. V lost 3 bases and J 0 bases, leaving 9 bases between the germline ends. Germline-derived CDR1 and CDR2 are MGHRA and YSYEKL. As DNA, the CDR3 is TGCGCCAGCAGCCAGTGGGTCGACTCCTACAATGAGCAGTTCTTC. This gives the protein CASSQWVDSYNEQFF.

The J gene is TRBJ2-7, the V gene TRBV2, with TRBD1 identical over 9 bases. Germline V CDR1 and CDR2: SNHLY, FYNNEI. The CDR3 spans 12 residues. Unmatched junction bases numbered 1, after V lost 5 bases and J lost 5 bases. CDR3 DNA: TGTGCCAGCAGTTGGACAGGGGACGAGCAGTACTTC. Its protein is CASSWTGDEQYF. The whole variable domain, remainder taken from reference TRBV2 and TRBJ2-7, is EPEVTQTPSHQVTQMGQEVILRCVPISNHLYFYWYRQILGQKVEFLVSFYNNEISEKSEIFDDQFSVERPDGSNFTLKIRSTKLEDSAMYFCASSWTGDEQYFGPGTRLTVT.

The CDR3 is CASSGQGLSQPQHF. In DNA form, the CDR3 reads TGTGCCAGCAGCGGACAGGGGTTAAGTCAGCCCCAGCATTTT. The chain has TRBV7-9 and TRBJ1-5; 9 positions agree with TRBD1. The junction had 5 bases not matched to a gene; V was cut back by 5 bases and J by 6 bases. Germline CDR1 and CDR2: SEHNR and FQNEAQ (reference sequence). The CDR3 contains 14 residues. Together with reference TRBV7-9 and TRBJ1-5, the CDR3 gives the full variable domain: DTGVSQNPRHKITKRGQNVTFRCDPISEHNRLYWYRQTLGQGPEFLTYFQNEAQLEKSRLLSDRFSAERPKGSFSTLEIQRTEQGDSAMYLCASSGQGLSQPQHFGDGTRLSIL.

The chain carries TRBV10-3 and TRBJ1-5, with 7 bases lining up with TRBD1. The germline gives CDR1 ENHRY, CDR2 SYGVKD. V shed 10 bases and J 5 bases; nucleotides not matched to a gene: 11. The CDR3 totals 14 residues. In DNA, the CDR3 is TGTGCCACCAGGGGGGGGACATCCGATCAGCCCCAGCATTTT. Its protein product is CATRGGTSDQPQHF.

J is TRBJ2-3 and V is TRBV6-6; weak D call: TRBD1 (5 bases). V was shortened by 3 bases and J by 3 bases, with 10 bases between the two germline ends. Germline V gives CDR1 MNHNY, CDR2 SVGAGI (reference sequence). CDR3 size: 14 residues. In nucleotides, the CDR3 is TGTGCCAGCAGTTATAGTAAGGGGACAGATACGCAGTATTTT. Translation gives CASSYSKGTDTQYF.

In nucleotides, the CDR3 is TGTGCCTGGAGTCCGTCGGACGGAGACTATGGCTACACCTTC. Translating it yields CAWSPSDGDYGYTF. The chain combines TRBV30 with TRBJ1-2; D is ambiguous. The V gene's germline CDR1 is GTSNPN and CDR2 SVGIG (reference sequence). V shed 2 bases and J shed 3 bases, with 13 bases lying between them. The CDR3 loop spans 14 amino acids.

The V call is TRBV5-6, the J call TRBJ2-7; 7 bases align to TRBD1. The CDR3 has 16 amino acids. Germline V CDR1 and CDR2: SGHDT, YYEEEE. V lost 2 bases and J lost 0; bases outside the gene matches: 8. The CDR3 loop is CASSLRDRESSYEQYF. CDR3 nucleotides: TGTGCCAGCAGCTTAAGGGACAGAGAAAGCTCCTACGAGCAGTACTTC.

The V call is TRBV6-6, the J call TRBJ1-5; D gene unclear. Germline CDR1 and CDR2: MNHNY and SVGAGI (reference sequence). V dropped 0 bases and J dropped 7 bases, with 10 bases sitting between them. The CDR3 is made up of 14 amino acids. In DNA, the CDR3 is TGTGCCAGCAGTTACTCGAAAAGAGACCAGCCCCAGCATTTT. Amino acid sequence: CASSYSKRDQPQHF.

A single count supports this clone. The chain links TRBV6-5 to TRBJ1-1; D unclear. Trimming cost V 5 bases and J 2 bases, with 15 bases left between them. Looked up from germline, CDR1 is MNHEY and CDR2 is SVGAGI. The CDR3 length is 15 residues. This CDR3 reads CASSHKKRANTEAFF. The CDR3 region has the DNA TGTGCCAGCAGTCATAAAAAAAGGGCAAACACTGAAGCTTTCTTT.

The chain has TRBV19 and TRBJ1-1; unclear D gene. Trimming shortened V by 4 bases and J by 6 bases, and 15 bases separated the two germline ends. The CDR3 has 14 amino acids. Germline-derived CDR1 and CDR2 are LNHDA and SQIVND (reference sequence). The CDR3 coding sequence is TGTGCCAGTAGTACCCCCGCGAGGCGTGCTGAAGCTTTCTTT. This sequence encodes CASSTPARRAEAFF.

This clone appeared once. At one end the junction does not follow the germline gene, possibly because of a read error. This chain uses TRBV2 with TRBJ1-3; no clear D. From germline, CDR1 is SNHLY and CDR2 FYNNEI. The CDR3 runs 17 residues. The CDR3 protein is CASSEAAGWLSGNTIYF. The CDR3 coding sequence is TGTGCCAGCAGCGAAGCAGCAGGCTGGCTCTCTGGAAACACCATATATTTT. The full variable domain, its missing parts supplied by reference TRBV2 and TRBJ1-3, is EPEVTQTPSHQVTQMGQEVILRCVPISNHLYFYWYRQILGQKVEFLVSFYNNEISEKSEIFDDQFSVERPDGSNFTLKIRSTKLEDSAMYFCASSEAAGWLSGNTIYFGEGSWLTVV.

This chain links TRBV19 with TRBJ2-3; D unclear. Looked up from germline, CDR1 is LNHDA and CDR2 is SQIVND (reference sequence). The CDR3 runs 12 residues. V was clipped by 8 bases and J by 6 bases, with 12 bases between them. CDR3 protein: CASSSLPDTQYF. CDR3 nucleotide sequence: TGTGCCAGTTCCAGTCTCCCCGATACGCAGTATTTT.

CDR3 in DNA: TGTGCCAGCAGCTCCGGCGGGGCGGTCGAGCAGTACTTC. Translated: CASSSGGAVEQYF. The V and J genes are TRBV9 and TRBJ2-7; a weak D match, TRBD2 (6 bases). Looked up from germline, CDR1 is SGDLS and CDR2 is YYNGEE. The CDR3 spans 13 residues. V gave up 4 bases and J gave up 6 bases, with 14 bases separating them.

The J gene is TRBJ2-5, the V gene TRBV5-1; possibly TRBD2 for D (5 bases). Germline assignment: CDR1 SGHRS and CDR2 YFSETQ. V lost 4 bases, J lost 5 bases, and 15 bases lay in between. This CDR3 comprises 14 residues. The CDR3 nucleotides are TGCGCCAGCAGCCCGCTAGCCGGCGCGGAGACCCAGTACTTC. Translation gives CASSPLAGAETQYF.

The table lists this clone with a count of one. The rearrangement joins TRBV27 to TRBJ2-7; D not certain. CDR1 and CDR2 from the germline V gene are MNHEY and SMNVEV (reference sequence). Trimming pared 2 bases from V and 6 bases from J, leaving 8 bases between. This CDR3 is 12 amino acids long. In DNA, the CDR3 is TGTGCCAGCAGTTTAGGTGGCCTCGAGCAGTACTTC. Translation: CASSLGGLEQYF.

V usage is TRBV4-1 and J usage is TRBJ2-3, with a possible D match to TRBD2 (6 bases). Trimming took off 3 bases at V and 6 bases at J, with 10 bases between the two ends. The CDR3 is made up of 13 amino acids. The germline CDR1 and CDR2 sequences are MGHRA and YSYEKL. CDR3 bases: TGCGCCAGCAGCCAGACTAGTGTTGATACGCAGTATTTT. Encoded protein: CASSQTSVDTQYF.

V usage is TRBV5-1 and J usage is TRBJ2-2; TRBD2 agrees at 7 bases. Trimming at V came to 1 base and at J to 4 bases, leaving 7 bases not matched to a gene. Germline values: CDR1 SGHRS, CDR2 YFSETQ. The CDR3 extends over 16 amino acids. The CDR3 coding sequence is TGCGCCAGCAGCTTGACTCTGGGGGAGGGCACCGGGGAGCTGTTTTTT. Its protein is CASSLTLGEGTGELFF.

This chain links TRBV5-1 with TRBJ2-7, with 11 bases matching TRBD1. Trimming at V came to 4 bases and at J to 3 bases, leaving 9 bases not matched to a gene. The CDR3 contains 16 residues. Germline-derived CDR1 and CDR2 are SGHRS and YFSETQ. The CDR3 reads CASSEGRTGGFYEQYF. CDR3 nucleotides: TGCGCCAGCAGCGAAGGGAGGACAGGGGGCTTCTACGAGCAGTACTTC.

The chain links TRBV11-2 to TRBJ2-1, with D possibly being TRBD1 (6 bases). This CDR3 region has 14 residues. V dropped 2 bases and J dropped 1 base, with 6 bases sitting between them. Germline CDR1 reads SGHAT; CDR2 reads FQNNGV. CDR3 nucleotide sequence: TGTGCCAGCAGCTTACAGGGGTCCTACAATGAGCAGTTCTTC. The encoded protein is CASSLQGSYNEQFF.

The rearrangement joins TRBV6-5 to TRBJ2-2; no clear D gene. This CDR3 is 13 amino acids long. The V gene lost 4 bases and the J gene lost 4 bases, with 7 bases spanning the gap. CDR1 is MNHEY and CDR2 is SVGAGI in the germline V gene. CDR3 residues: CASSLSPTGELFF. The CDR3 DNA reads as TGTGCCAGCAGTTTGAGCCCCACCGGGGAGCTGTTTTTT.

The CDR3 nucleotides are TGTGCCATCGCTAGTGCCTTCACAATAGACATTCAGTACTTC. Its protein product is CAIASAFTIDIQYF. This chain uses TRBV10-3 with TRBJ2-4; no clear D. CDR1 and CDR2 from the germline V gene are ENHRY and SYGVKD. The CDR3 runs to 14 residues. Trimming shortened V by 8 bases and J by 8 bases, and 19 bases separated the two germline ends.

J is TRBJ2-7 and V is TRBV6-5, with D uncertain. The CDR3 contains 13 residues. Germline loops: CDR1 MNHEY, CDR2 SVGAGI. Deletions cut 2 bases from V and 6 bases from J, with 11 bases between. CDR3 bases: TGTGCCAGCAGTTACCTTGAACGAAGCGAGCAGTACTTC. Amino acid sequence: CASSYLERSEQYF.

The V and J genes are TRBV7-3 and TRBJ2-5; D remains unclear. Trimming removed 2 bases from V and 1 base from J, with 11 bases in between. This CDR3 comprises 15 residues. The germline V gene has CDR1 SGHTA and CDR2 FQGTGA. CDR3 region: CASSLGWGFQETQYF. The CDR3 DNA reads TGTGCCAGCAGCTTAGGTTGGGGTTTCCAAGAGACCCAGTACTTC.

V usage is TRBV19 and J usage is TRBJ2-1; 8 bases are shared with TRBD2. The ends lost 8 bases at V and 5 bases at J; junction bases unmatched: 8. This CDR3 has 14 residues. In germline, CDR1 is LNHDA, CDR2 SQIVND (reference sequence). CDR3 nucleotides: TGTGCCAGTGCAGCGGGAGTGGGACACAATGAGCAGTTCTTC. It encodes CASAAGVGHNEQFF. The full variable domain, with the rest looked up from reference TRBV19 and TRBJ2-1, is DGGITQSPKYLFRKEGQNVTLSCEQNLNHDAMYWYRQDPGQGLRLIYYSQIVNDFQKGDIAEGYSVSREKKESFPLTVTSAQKNPTAFYLCASAAGVGHNEQFFGPGTRLTVL.